The clone carrying this TCR beta chain was found a few times. The target antigen is unknown. The data derive from a study of T cells in Graves' hyperthyroidism and ophthalmopathy. Regarding the study as a whole: In the analysis, a 13 V-J model separated ophthalmopathy from stable hyperthyroidism. A median about 7 months before onset, the model predicted ophthalmopathy.

Using RNA transcripts as the source, TCR beta CDR3 regions were amplified. During a first-round RT-PCR of the TCR CDR3, the HTBI primer set was used. Each CDR3 protein is one row after TCRdb ran MiXCR on the multiplex PCR reads. In the table there are hundreds of thousands of distinct CDR3 sequences, just under 45% of which are singletons. V was shortened by 5 bases and J by 8 bases, with 9 bases between the two germline ends. This CDR3 spans 12 amino acids. Per germline, CDR1 SGHVS and CDR2 FQNEAQ. This receptor was taken from an adult man with Graves' disease, either hyperthyroidism or ophthalmopathy (not recorded which). The sample comprised peripheral blood or thyroid tissue (not recorded which). The rearrangement uses TRBV7-8 and TRBJ1-4, with D possibly TRBD1 on 6 matching bases. The DNA of the CDR3 is TGTGCCAGCAGCAGGACAGAAGAAAAACTGTTTTTT. It encodes CASSRTEEKLFF.